This T cell receptor (beta chain) was found in a study of blood T cell repertoires in COVID-19. Background on the study: Spain, Italy and the United States supplied samples that represented acute and convalescent COVID-19. Sources were T cells, B-cell-depleted T cells, or PBMCs; the material itself was cDNA or gDNA.

The sample holds a few counts of this clone. Authors' data handling: By means of reference gene primer amplification, nucleated cell counts were estimated. The data were produced by immunoSEQ multiplex PCR, yet TCRdb's version contains in-frame clones alone and is incomplete. V, J and clone size were drawn from that table, and D and trimming were deduced from the DNA. The sample lists over 120,000 clones; 80% were seen once. Sequenced material: peripheral blood. This sequence was found in a man aged 65-85 years who had recovered from COVID-19.

The CDR3 DNA reads TGTGCCAGCAGCCAAGACTTGGTCGGGACGCAGTATTTT. Amino acids: CASSQDLVGTQYF. This chain joins TRBV3-1 (or the pseudogene TRBV3-2) and TRBJ2-3; D call uncertain. Germline-derived CDR1 and CDR2 are LGHDT and YNNKEL (reference sequence). Trimming removed 0 bases from V and 9 bases from J, with 10 bases in between. This CDR3 has 13 amino acids.